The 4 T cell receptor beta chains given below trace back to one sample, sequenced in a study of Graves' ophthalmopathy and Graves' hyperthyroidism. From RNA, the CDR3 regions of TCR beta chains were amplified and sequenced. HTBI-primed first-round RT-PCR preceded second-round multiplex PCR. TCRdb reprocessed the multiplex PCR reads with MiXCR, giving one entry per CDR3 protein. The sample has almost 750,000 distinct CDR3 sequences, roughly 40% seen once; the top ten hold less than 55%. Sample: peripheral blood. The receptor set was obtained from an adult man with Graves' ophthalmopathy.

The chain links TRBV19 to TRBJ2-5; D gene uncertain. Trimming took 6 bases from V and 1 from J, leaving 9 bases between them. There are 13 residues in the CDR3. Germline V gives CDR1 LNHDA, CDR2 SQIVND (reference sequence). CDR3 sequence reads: CASSNGIQETQYF. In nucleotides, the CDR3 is TGTGCCAGTAGCAACGGTATCCAAGAGACCCAGTACTTC.

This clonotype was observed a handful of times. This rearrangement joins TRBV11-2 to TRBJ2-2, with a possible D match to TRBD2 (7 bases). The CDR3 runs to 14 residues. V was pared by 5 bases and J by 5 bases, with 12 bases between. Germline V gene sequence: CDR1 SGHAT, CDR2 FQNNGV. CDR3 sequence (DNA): TGTGCCAGCAGCGGGGGAGGGGGAACCGGGGAGCTGTTTTTT. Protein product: CASSGGGGTGELFF.

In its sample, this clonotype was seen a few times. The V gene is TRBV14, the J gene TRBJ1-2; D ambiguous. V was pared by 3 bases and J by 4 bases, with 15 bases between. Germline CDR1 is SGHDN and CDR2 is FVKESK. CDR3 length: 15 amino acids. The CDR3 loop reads CASSQDRTRAYGYTF. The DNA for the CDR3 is TGTGCCAGCAGCCAGGATAGGACGCGCGCCTATGGCTACACCTTC.

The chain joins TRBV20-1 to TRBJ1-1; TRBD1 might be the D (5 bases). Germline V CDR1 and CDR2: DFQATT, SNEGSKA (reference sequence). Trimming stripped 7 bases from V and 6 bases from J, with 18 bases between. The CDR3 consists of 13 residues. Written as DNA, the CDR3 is TGCAGTGTCAGAGGGCAGGGACGGGCTGAAGCTTTCTTT. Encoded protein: CSVRGQGRAEAFF.